This T cell receptor beta chain was identified in a study of cytomegalovirus exposure and HLA in healthy donors. PCR employed 60 Vbeta and 13 Jbeta primers. Generated by immunoSEQ multiplex PCR, the TCRdb table keeps only in-frame clones and is missing some. The sample lists around 180,000 clones; over 75% were seen once. In regard to this clone: Relative to the germline gene, one junction end is altered; a read error may explain this.

Germline CDR1 MDHEN, CDR2 SYDVKM. The CDR3 is 11 amino acids. The sequencing sample was made of PBMCs. The genes are TRBV28 and TRBJ2-7; no definite D call. The TCR was taken from a woman in her 50s in good health and CMV-seronegative. CDR3 bases: TGTGCCAGCAGTGGTAGTCTCGAGGAGTACTTC. It is translated as CASSGSLEEYF.